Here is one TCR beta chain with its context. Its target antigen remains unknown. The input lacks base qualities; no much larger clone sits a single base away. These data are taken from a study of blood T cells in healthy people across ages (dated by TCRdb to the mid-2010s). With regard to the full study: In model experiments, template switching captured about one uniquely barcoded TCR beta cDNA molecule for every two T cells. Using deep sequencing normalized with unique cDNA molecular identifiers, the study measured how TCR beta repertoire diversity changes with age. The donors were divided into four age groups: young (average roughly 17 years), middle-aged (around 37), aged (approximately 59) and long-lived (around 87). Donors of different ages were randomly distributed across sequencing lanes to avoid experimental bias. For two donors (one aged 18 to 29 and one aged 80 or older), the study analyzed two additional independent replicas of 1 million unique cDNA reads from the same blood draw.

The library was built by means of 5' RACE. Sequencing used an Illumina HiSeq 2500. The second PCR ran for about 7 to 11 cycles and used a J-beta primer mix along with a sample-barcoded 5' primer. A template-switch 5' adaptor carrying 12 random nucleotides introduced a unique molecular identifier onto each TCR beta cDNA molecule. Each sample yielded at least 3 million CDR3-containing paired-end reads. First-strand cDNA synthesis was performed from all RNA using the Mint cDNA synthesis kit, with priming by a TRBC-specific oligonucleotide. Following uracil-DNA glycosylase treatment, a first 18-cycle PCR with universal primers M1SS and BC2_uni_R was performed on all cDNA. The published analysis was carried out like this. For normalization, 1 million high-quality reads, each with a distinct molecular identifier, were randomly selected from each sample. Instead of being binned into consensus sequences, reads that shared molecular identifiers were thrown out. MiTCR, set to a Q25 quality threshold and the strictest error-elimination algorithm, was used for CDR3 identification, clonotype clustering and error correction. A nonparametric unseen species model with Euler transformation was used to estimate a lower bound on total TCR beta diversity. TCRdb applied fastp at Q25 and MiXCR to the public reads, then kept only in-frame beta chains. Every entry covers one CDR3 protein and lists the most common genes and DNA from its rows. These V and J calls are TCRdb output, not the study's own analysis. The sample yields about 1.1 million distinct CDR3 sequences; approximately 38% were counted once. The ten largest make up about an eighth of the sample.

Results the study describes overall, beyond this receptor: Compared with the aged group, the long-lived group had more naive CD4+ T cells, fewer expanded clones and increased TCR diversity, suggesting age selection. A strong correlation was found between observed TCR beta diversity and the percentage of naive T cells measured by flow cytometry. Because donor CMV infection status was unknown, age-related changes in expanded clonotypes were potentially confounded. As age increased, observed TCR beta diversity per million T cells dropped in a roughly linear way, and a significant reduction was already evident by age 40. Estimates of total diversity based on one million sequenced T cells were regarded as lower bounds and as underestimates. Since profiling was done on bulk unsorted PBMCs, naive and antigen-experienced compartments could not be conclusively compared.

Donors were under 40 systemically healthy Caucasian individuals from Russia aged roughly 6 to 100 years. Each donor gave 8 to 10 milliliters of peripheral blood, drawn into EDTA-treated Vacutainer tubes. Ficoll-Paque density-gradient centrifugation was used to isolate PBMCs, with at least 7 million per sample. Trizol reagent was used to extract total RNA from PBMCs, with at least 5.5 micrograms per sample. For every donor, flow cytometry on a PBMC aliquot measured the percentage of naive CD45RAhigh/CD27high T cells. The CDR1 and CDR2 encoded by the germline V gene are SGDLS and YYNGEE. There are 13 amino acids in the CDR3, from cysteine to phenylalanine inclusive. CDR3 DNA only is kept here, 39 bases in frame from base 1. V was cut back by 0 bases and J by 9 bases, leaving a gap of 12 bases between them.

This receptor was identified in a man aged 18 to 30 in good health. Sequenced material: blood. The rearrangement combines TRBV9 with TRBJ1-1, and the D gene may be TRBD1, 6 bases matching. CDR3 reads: CASSVGGQTKAFF. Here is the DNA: TGTGCCAGCAGCGTAGGAGGACAGACTAAAGCTTTCTTT.